The 17 T cell receptor beta chains below were found in one sample sequenced in a study of cytotoxic CD8 clonotypes in ibrutinib-treated CLL. Some clones are missing from TCRdb's copy, which holds only in-frame ones; the method was immunoSEQ multiplex PCR. Here the sample spans hundreds of thousands of clones, 70% being singletons. Source: PBMCs, taken after 12 months of ibrutinib treatment. These receptors originate from a human donor with chronic lymphocytic leukemia.

The chain joins TRBV10-3 to TRBJ2-3; the D gene is possibly TRBD1 (6 bases). Germline CDR1 and CDR2: ENHRY and SYGVKD. Trimming stripped 6 bases from V and 0 bases from J, with 19 bases between. The CDR3 is 17 amino acids. Here the CDR3 DNA reads TGTGCCATCAGGGGTCAGGGGTGGCGTTCTAGCACAGATACGCAGTATTTT. Protein: CAIRGQGWRSSTDTQYF.

This clone came up a few times. The chain links TRBV5-4 to TRBJ2-5, with TRBD1 matching over 7 bases. The germline V gene encodes CDR1 SGHNT and CDR2 YYREEE (reference sequence). This CDR3 is 14 amino acids long. Trimming cost V 4 bases and J 3 bases; bases outside gene matches: 6. For the CDR3, the DNA is TGTGCCAGCAGCCGGGCTACAGGGGAAGAGACCCAGTACTTC. Translation: CASSRATGEETQYF. The whole variable domain, filled in from reference TRBV5-4 and TRBJ2-5, reads ETGVTQSPTHLIKTRGQQVTLRCSSQSGHNTVSWYQQALGQGPQFIFQYYREEENGRGNFPPRFSGLQFPNYSSELNVNALELDDSALYLCASSRATGEETQYFGPGTRLLVL.

This clone was recorded many times. This chain connects TRBV18 to TRBJ1-5; tentative D call: TRBD1 (6 bases). The V end lost 5 bases, the J end lost 1 base, and 15 bases lay between the germline ends. The germline V gene has CDR1 KGHSH and CDR2 LQKENI. The CDR3 length is 16 residues. CDR3 amino acids: CASSGAGRGSNQPQHF. DNA for the CDR3: TGTGCCAGCTCAGGGGCCGGCAGGGGCAGCAATCAGCCCCAGCATTTT.

This clone came up a few times. The gene calls are TRBV7-9 and TRBJ1-6; D remains unclear. The CDR3 is made up of 12 amino acids. Germline-derived CDR1 and CDR2 are SEHNR and FQNEAQ (reference sequence). Trimming pared 5 bases from V and 5 bases from J, leaving 4 bases between. CDR3 coding DNA: TGTGCCAGCAGCCGAGATAATTCACCCCTCCACTTT. This sequence encodes CASSRDNSPLHF.

This clone was found a few times. The genes are TRBV6-1 and TRBJ2-5; TRBD1 matches 9 bases. This CDR3 comprises 14 residues. Losses at the gene ends were 9 bases for V and 5 bases for J; bases not matched to a gene: 10. CDR1 MNHNS and CDR2 SASEGT come from the germline V gene. CDR3 protein: CASISRGTGETQYF. The CDR3 coding sequence is TGTGCCAGTATTTCACGCGGGACAGGGGAGACCCAGTACTTC.

The chain is built from TRBV10-1 and TRBJ2-3, with D possibly matching TRBD1 (6 bases). Germline lookup yields CDR1 WNHNN and CDR2 SYGVQD (reference sequence). The CDR3 loop spans 15 amino acids. With 5 bases removed from V and 1 base from J, the gap between germline ends came to 13 bases. The CDR3: CASSFKQGRTDTQYF. CDR3 nucleotide sequence: TGCGCCAGCAGTTTCAAACAGGGCCGCACAGATACGCAGTATTTT.

This clone showed up just a few times. The chain links TRBV30 to TRBJ1-5; D possibly corresponds to TRBD1 (5 bases). This CDR3 has 13 amino acids. V gave up 2 bases and J gave up 7 bases, with 12 bases separating them. The germline CDR1 and CDR2 sequences are GTSNPN and SVGIG (reference sequence). This CDR3 reads CAWSWQGNQPQHF. CDR3 nucleotide sequence: TGTGCCTGGAGTTGGCAGGGAAACCAGCCCCAGCATTTT.

This clone was counted only a few times. Different DNA sequences within this sample yield the same CDR3. This chain joins TRBV30 and TRBJ2-5; D uncertain. This CDR3 is 12 amino acids long. Germline V CDR1 and CDR2: GTSNPN, SVGIG (reference sequence). The V end was cut by 2 bases, the J end by 4 bases, with 8 bases between. The CDR3 loop reads CAWSTRSETQYF. CDR3 nucleotides: TGTGCCTGGAGTACTCGTTCAGAGACCCAGTACTTC.

This clone occurred a few times. The gene calls are TRBV6-5 and TRBJ1-1; D gene uncertain. Trimming left V 2 bases short and J 1 base short, with 11 bases between. The CDR3 is made up of 15 amino acids. CDR1 is MNHEY and CDR2 is SVGAGI in the germline V gene. For the CDR3, the DNA is TGTGCCAGCAGTTACCAAATCAACAGGAACACTGAAGCTTTCTTT. Translated: CASSYQINRNTEAFF.

The CDR3 nucleotides read TGTGCCAGCAGCTACGAGACAGGTCCTGGAAACACCATATATTTT. This gives the protein CASSYETGPGNTIYF. The chain carries TRBV6-5 and TRBJ1-3; maybe TRBD1 (6 bases). Trimming pared 6 bases from V and 2 bases from J, leaving 14 bases between. The CDR3 is made up of 15 amino acids. CDR1 and CDR2 from the germline V gene are MNHEY and SVGAGI.

This rearrangement joins TRBV28 to TRBJ2-1; the match to TRBD2 covers 7 bases. V trimming: 6 bases; J trimming: 8 bases; junction bases outside the gene matches: 7. The CDR3 runs 13 residues. From germline, CDR1 is MDHEN and CDR2 SYDVKM. CDR3 nucleotide sequence: TGTGCCAGCAGGACGACTAGCCCCGATGAGCAGTTCTTC. The encoded protein is CASRTTSPDEQFF.

This chain joins TRBV4-2 and TRBJ2-1; 10 positions agree with TRBD2. The germline gives CDR1 LGHNA, CDR2 YNFKEQ. This CDR3 is 15 amino acids long. The V and J ends lost 3 bases and 3 bases, in that order; junction bases with no gene match: 2. The DNA of the CDR3 is TGTGCCAGCAGCCACGGGACTAGCGACTACAATGAGCAGTTCTTC. Protein sequence: CASSHGTSDYNEQFF.

This chain joins TRBV4-2 and TRBJ2-3, with 10 nucleotides matching TRBD2. With 8 bases clipped from V and 2 bases from J, the junction kept 7 bases outside the gene matches. CDR3 length equals 15 residues. The germline V gene has CDR1 LGHNA and CDR2 YNFKEQ. CDR3 residues: CASAPTSGVTDTQYF. The CDR3 DNA follows: TGTGCCAGCGCACCCACTAGCGGGGTCACAGATACGCAGTATTTT.

This rearrangement joins TRBV4-3 to TRBJ2-1; 8 bases align to TRBD2. Trimming at V came to 4 bases and at J to 7 bases, leaving 12 bases not matched to a gene. CDR1 and CDR2 from the germline V gene are LGHNA and YSLEER. The CDR3 runs to 16 residues. The CDR3 bases are TGCGCCAGCAGCCGATACTGGACTAGCTCAGGGAATGAGCAGTTCTTC. Protein product: CASSRYWTSSGNEQFF.

V gene TRBV5-6 combines with J gene TRBJ2-2; 12 positions match TRBD2. The CDR3 totals 16 residues. The V and J ends lost 5 bases and 5 bases, in that order; junction bases with no gene match: 7. Germline assignment: CDR1 SGHDT and CDR2 YYEEEE. This chain's CDR3 is CASREDTSGRTGELFF. CDR3 DNA: TGTGCCAGCAGGGAGGACACTAGCGGGAGGACCGGGGAGCTGTTTTTT.

The gene calls are TRBV9 and TRBJ1-4, with a possible D match to TRBD1 (5 bases). Germline V lookup: CDR1 SGDLS, CDR2 YYNGEE. CDR3 length: 16 residues. V lost 3 bases to trimming and J lost 3 bases, with 15 bases between them. DNA for the CDR3: TGTGCCAGCAGCGAGGGGCTAGGGGCGGCTAATGAAAAACTGTTTTTT. It is translated as CASSEGLGAANEKLFF.

This clone was counted a single time. The chain uses TRBV10-3 and TRBJ2-3; TRBD1 might be the D (5 bases). The V end lost 2 bases, the J end lost 0 bases, and 9 bases lay between the germline ends. This CDR3 comprises 15 residues. The V gene's germline CDR1 is ENHRY and CDR2 SYGVKD. CDR3 nucleotides: TGTGCCATCAGTGAGGGGGCCATAAGCACAGATACGCAGTATTTT. It encodes CAISEGAISTDTQYF.